The source of this TCR beta chain is a study of T cell responses to AZD1222 COVID-19 vaccine. Study-wide results and limits: The study sampled repertoires only after the peak T cell response. Clonal diversity was possibly underestimated, and the donors were mostly white British, with more females.

Clones were read by immunoSEQ multiplex PCR, and TCRdb kept only the in-frame ones, dropping some. This sample has roughly 150,000 clones, with about nine tenths found just once. Of note for this clone: Its antigen is undetermined.

This CDR3 is 18 amino acids long. V lost 8 bases, J lost 0 bases, and 23 bases lay in between. The germline V gene encodes CDR1 MRHNA and CDR2 SNTAGT. The material sequenced was peripheral blood, taken 28 days after the second AZD1222 dose. This chain uses TRBV6-4 with TRBJ1-5; TRBD1 might be the D (6 bases). This clonotype was sampled from an adult who received the AZD1222 COVID-19 vaccine. The CDR3 nucleotides are TGTGCCAGCGGAGAACAGGCAGAAGGGGGATATAGCAATCAGCCCCAGCATTTT. This sequence encodes CASGEQAEGGYSNQPQHF.